The clone carrying this T cell receptor (beta chain) was found a few times. As yet, its antigen is unknown. This record belongs to a study of beta chain features in type 1 diabetes. General study points: Within patients, naive, central memory and Treg TCRB repertoires seemed more similar than within healthy donors. It was not settled here whether HLA type affects TCRB rearrangement. Fewer insertions but more deletions were seen at VDJ junctions in type 1 diabetes patients. For Type 1 diabetes patients, all four CD4+ subsets carried TCRB CDR3s that were moderately but significantly shorter.

The whole isolated RNA underwent reverse transcription, so sequencing captured expressed TCRB transcripts. Measured with immunoSEQ multiplex PCR; TCRdb has only the in-frame clones, and not every one. The table has about 710,000 clones, over 12% seen once. V was pared by 1 base and J by 3 bases, with 13 bases between. Germline CDR1 and CDR2: LGHNA and YSLEER. This CDR3 has 15 amino acids. Sorting of CD4+ naive, central memory, regulatory and stem cell-like memory cells was performed via CD45RO/CCR7/CD25/CD127/CD95/CD27. This sequence joins TRBV4-3 and TRBJ2-7, with D perhaps TRBD1 (6 bases). The source material was naive CD4+ T cells from blood. The sequence was collected from a man younger than 35 with type 1 diabetes. The DNA of the CDR3 is TGCGCCAGCAGCCAAGCTCAGGACAGCTACTACGAGCAGTACTTC. It translates to CASSQAQDSYYEQYF.